What follows is one TCR beta chain and its context. Profiling relied on immunoSEQ multiplex PCR, and the TCRdb table lists in-frame clones only, not all of them. The sample carries 300,000 to 450,000 clones, 70% to 90% recorded once. Trimming removed 6 bases from V and 2 bases from J, with 9 bases in between. The CDR3 sequence is 13 residues long. Germline values: CDR1 MNHEY, CDR2 SVGAGI. The data were taken from a study of blood T cell repertoires in COVID-19. Study overall: Samples representing acute and convalescent COVID-19 were sourced from the United States, Italy and Spain.

This TCR derives from a woman under 40 with COVID-19, enrolled during active disease. The sequenced material came from peripheral blood. The V call is TRBV6-5, the J call TRBJ2-3; weak D call: TRBD1 (5 bases). CDR3 amino acids: CASRPDNTDTQYF. CDR3 sequence (DNA): TGTGCCAGCAGACCGGACAACACAGATACGCAGTATTTT.